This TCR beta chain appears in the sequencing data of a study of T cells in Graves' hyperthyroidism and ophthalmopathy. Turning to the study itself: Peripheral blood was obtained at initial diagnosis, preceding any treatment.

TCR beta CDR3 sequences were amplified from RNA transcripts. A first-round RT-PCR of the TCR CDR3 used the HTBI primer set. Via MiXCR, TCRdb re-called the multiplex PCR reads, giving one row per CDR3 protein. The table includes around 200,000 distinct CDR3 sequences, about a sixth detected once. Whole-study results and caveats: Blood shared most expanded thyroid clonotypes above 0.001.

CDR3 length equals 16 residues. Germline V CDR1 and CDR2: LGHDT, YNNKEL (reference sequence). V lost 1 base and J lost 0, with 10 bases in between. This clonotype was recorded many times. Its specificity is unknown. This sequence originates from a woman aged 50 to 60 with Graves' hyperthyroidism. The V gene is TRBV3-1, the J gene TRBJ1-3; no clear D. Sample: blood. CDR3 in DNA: TGTGCCAGCAGCCAAGGGACCTTCCGCTCTGGAAACACCATATATTTT. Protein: CASSQGTFRSGNTIYF. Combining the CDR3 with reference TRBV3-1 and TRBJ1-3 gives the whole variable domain DTAVSQTPKYLVTQMGNDKSIKCEQNLGHDTMYWYKQDSKKFLKIMFSYNNKELIINETVPNRFSPKSPDKAHLNLHINSLELGDSAVYFCASSQGTFRSGNTIYFGEGSWLTVV.